A single sample gave rise to the 23 T cell receptor beta chains below, sequenced in a study of CD8+CD57+ T cells in acquired aplastic anemia. According to the study, genomic DNA was the template for TCR beta VDJ and CDR3 profiling. TCRdb ran MiXCR on the reads and lists one entry per CDR3 protein. The sample carries fewer than 250,000 distinct CDR3 sequences, 50% to 55% recorded once. Sequencing was carried out using sorted CD4+, CD8+, or CD8+CD57+ T cells (not recorded which) from PBMCs. Every receptor here comes from a human donor in good health, serving as a control.

The V call is TRBV25-1, the J call TRBJ2-5; a possible D gene is TRBD1 (5 bases). Germline values: CDR1 MGHDK, CDR2 SYGVNS. V shed 6 bases and J shed 4 bases, with 12 bases lying between them. The CDR3 runs to 13 residues. As DNA, the CDR3 is TGTGCCAGCAGCTCTTCAGGGTTAGAGACCCAGTACTTC. Its translation: CASSSSGLETQYF.

The rearrangement uses TRBV10-3 and TRBJ1-1; 7 nucleotides line up with TRBD1. Germline V gives CDR1 ENHRY, CDR2 SYGVKD. This CDR3 spans 14 amino acids. V shed 10 bases and J 5 bases; nucleotides not matched to a gene: 13. The CDR3, as DNA: TGTGCCACCCGTACGGTACAGGGGCCTACTGAAGCTTTCTTT. It encodes CATRTVQGPTEAFF.

A few counts support this clonotype. The rearrangement uses TRBV10-1 and TRBJ1-2; TRBD1 aligns across 8 bases. J gave up 4 bases and V 3 bases, and 7 bases lay outside the gene matches. Germline V gene data show CDR1 as WNHNN and CDR2 as SYGVQD (reference sequence). The CDR3 is made up of 15 amino acids. The CDR3 DNA follows: TGCGCCAGCAGTGAAGAGGGGGACAGGCGCTATGGCTACACCTTC. Amino acids: CASSEEGDRRYGYTF.

This chain joins TRBV24-1 and TRBJ1-2; D is unresolved. The V end lost 4 bases, the J end lost 5 bases, and 7 bases lay between the germline ends. The germline CDR1 and CDR2 sequences are KGHDR and SFDVKD. CDR3 length: 12 residues. The CDR3 reads CATSEESYGYTF. CDR3 bases: TGTGCCACCAGTGAAGAGTCATATGGCTACACCTTC.

There are many counts of this clonotype. This chain joins TRBV30 and TRBJ2-5; either TRBD1 or TRBD2 may fit D (5 bases each). CDR1 is GTSNPN and CDR2 is SVGIG in the germline V gene (reference sequence). This CDR3 is 11 amino acids long. Here the CDR3 DNA reads TGTGCTCGGGGCCGAGAGGGGACCCAGTACTTC. This gives the protein CARGREGTQYF.

This clonotype has ten or more counts. This rearrangement joins TRBV20-1 to TRBJ1-5; 8 bases fit TRBD1. The CDR3 spans 14 residues. The V and J ends lost 3 bases and 6 bases, in that order; junction bases with no gene match: 7. Germline values: CDR1 DFQATT, CDR2 SNEGSKA (reference sequence). CDR3 nucleotide sequence: TGCAGTGCTAGCGGCAGGGGGCAGGTTCAGCCCCAGCATTTT. This gives the protein CSASGRGQVQPQHF.

This clonotype has a count of ten or more. V gene TRBV15 combines with J gene TRBJ2-3; D remains ambiguous. Trimming left V 0 bases short and J 11 bases short, with 12 bases between. Per the germline V gene, CDR1 is LNHNV and CDR2 is YYDKDF (reference sequence). This CDR3 is 13 amino acids long. This CDR3 is CATSRDLDSRQYF. CDR3 bases: TGTGCCACCAGCAGAGATCTTGATAGTAGGCAGTATTTT.

To note about this clonotype: Given a much more abundant clone one base away, this may be a read error. This chain links TRBV5-6 with TRBJ1-2; TRBD1 agrees at 7 bases. CDR3 length: 17 amino acids. Germline V gives CDR1 SGHDT, CDR2 YYEEEE. The J segment lost 0 bases and the V segment lost 0 bases, leaving 8 bases of the junction unmatched. CDR3 bases: TGTGCCAGCAGCTTGGGATCCTCCGGGACAGCTAACTATGGCTACACCTTC. Amino acid sequence: CASSLGSSGTANYGYTF.

The rearrangement uses TRBV11-2 and TRBJ1-6; 9 positions match TRBD1. From germline, CDR1 is SGHAT and CDR2 FQNNGV. There are 15 residues in the CDR3. The ends lost 6 bases at V and 6 bases at J; junction bases unmatched: 6. CDR3 in DNA: TGTGCCAGCAGGTCCGGGACAGGGACTAATTCACCCCTCCACTTT. This codes for CASRSGTGTNSPLHF. Supplemented by reference TRBV11-2 and TRBJ1-6, the full variable domain reads EAGVAQSPRYKIIEKRQSVAFWCNPISGHATLYWYQQILGQGPKLLIQFQNNGVVDDSQLPKDRFSAERLKGVDSTLKIQPAKLEDSAVYLCASRSGTGTNSPLHFGNGTRLTVT.

The chain links TRBV9 to TRBJ1-4; the match to TRBD1 covers 8 bases. Losses at the gene ends were 1 base for V and 3 bases for J; bases not matched to a gene: 2. Per the germline V gene, CDR1 is SGDLS and CDR2 is YYNGEE. The CDR3 has 15 residues. The CDR3 spells CASSVTTGANEKLFF. The DNA of the CDR3 is TGTGCCAGCAGCGTAACGACAGGGGCTAATGAAAAACTGTTTTTT.

V and J are TRBV16 and TRBJ2-2, with D perhaps TRBD2 (6 bases). V was clipped by 1 base and J by 1 base, with 10 bases between them. CDR3 length: 16 residues. CDR1 KGHSY and CDR2 FQNENV come from the germline V gene. The CDR3 loop is CASSQWLAENTGELFF. The DNA for the CDR3 is TGTGCCAGCAGCCAATGGTTAGCGGAGAACACCGGGGAGCTGTTTTTT.

V is TRBV20-1 and J is TRBJ1-2, with D possibly matching TRBD1 (5 bases). The CDR3 length is 16 residues. The V gene lost 0 bases and the J gene lost 0 bases, with 14 bases spanning the gap. The germline V gene encodes CDR1 DFQATT and CDR2 SNEGSKA (reference sequence). The CDR3 nucleotides are TGCAGTGCTAGAGACCCGGGGACGGAAACTAACTATGGCTACACCTTC. Residues: CSARDPGTETNYGYTF.

This clonotype was detected many times. The chain carries TRBV6-5 and TRBJ1-1; D not certain. The CDR3 spans 14 residues. V lost 6 bases and J 1 base, leaving 12 bases between the germline ends. Germline CDR1 MNHEY, CDR2 SVGAGI. The CDR3 loop reads CASREVWGNTEAFF. In nucleotides, the CDR3 is TGTGCCAGCAGGGAGGTGTGGGGGAACACTGAAGCTTTCTTT.

This clonotype has a count of ten or more. The rearrangement joins TRBV6-2 or TRBV6-3 to TRBJ1-5; D gene ambiguous. From germline, CDR1 is MNHEY and CDR2 SVGEGT. This CDR3 has 12 residues. V shed 5 bases and J shed 5 bases, with 7 bases lying between them. The CDR3 loop is CASSKGDQPQHF. The DNA for the CDR3 is TGTGCCAGCAGTAAAGGAGATCAGCCCCAGCATTTT.

V gene TRBV10-3 combines with J gene TRBJ2-7; 9 nucleotides agree with TRBD1. This CDR3 contains 13 residues. Germline CDR1 ENHRY, CDR2 SYGVKD. The V gene end was trimmed by 10 bases and the J gene end by 5 bases; junction bases not matched to a gene: 9. The CDR3 DNA reads as TGTGCCACAAGGGGGGGGACAGGGAACGAGCAGTACTTC. It yields the protein CATRGGTGNEQYF.

Concerning this clonotype itself: This may arise from a read error, as a much more abundant clone is one base away. The V gene is TRBV4-1, the J gene TRBJ2-7, with 8 bases identical to TRBD2. This CDR3 has 16 amino acids. From germline, CDR1 is MGHRA and CDR2 YSYEKL. DNA of the CDR3: TGTGCCAGCAGCCGAGATGCGAGCGGGGGTCCCAATGAGCAGTACTTC. Translating gives CASSRDASGGPNEQYF.

The J gene is TRBJ2-5, the V gene TRBV24-1; D is perhaps TRBD1 (5 bases). The germline V gene encodes CDR1 KGHDR and CDR2 SFDVKD. The CDR3 loop spans 14 amino acids. Trimming cost V 4 bases and J 2 bases, with 10 bases left between them. The DNA of the CDR3 is TGTGCCACCAGTGAGCCAGGGAAGCAAGAGACCCAGTACTTC. Protein product: CATSEPGKQETQYF.

This clonotype was detected only a few times. The J gene is TRBJ1-1, the V gene TRBV18, with a possible D match to TRBD1 (5 bases). There are 16 residues in the CDR3. Germline CDR1 and CDR2: KGHSH and LQKENI. The V and J ends lost 3 bases and 2 bases respectively, with 16 bases between them. The CDR3, as DNA: TGTGCCAGCTCACCCTTTGACAGCGGAACTAACACTGAAGCTTTCTTT. This translates into CASSPFDSGTNTEAFF.

This clonotype was picked up a small number of times. A much larger clone differs from this one at a single base, so this may be a read error. This chain connects TRBV12-3 or TRBV12-4 to TRBJ2-3; the match to TRBD2 covers 9 bases. The length of the CDR3 is 16 residues. The CDR3 DNA reads TGTGCCTGCAGTCTGCGGGGGGGCCTCCCCACAGATACGCAGTATTTT. It codes for CACSLRGGLPTDTQYF.

This clonotype was observed at least ten times. The chain recombines TRBV6-5 with TRBJ2-3; D unresolved. Germline loops: CDR1 MNHEY, CDR2 SVGAGI. Trimming took off 2 bases at V and 4 bases at J, with 10 bases between the two ends. This CDR3 spans 14 amino acids. In DNA, the CDR3 is TGTGCCAGCAGTTACCGCCCAACCCCAGATACGCAGTATTTT. Protein product: CASSYRPTPDTQYF.

The CDR3 reads CAISRSGGTGAGNTIYF. CDR3 coding DNA: TGTGCCATCAGTCGTTCTGGGGGGACAGGGGCTGGAAACACCATATATTTT. The chain couples TRBV10-3 to TRBJ1-3; 10 nucleotides match TRBD1. This CDR3 is 17 amino acids long. The V segment lost 5 bases and the J segment 2 bases; nucleotides outside the gene matches: 9. Per the germline V gene, CDR1 is ENHRY and CDR2 is SYGVKD.

The chain combines TRBV27 with TRBJ1-1; D is possibly TRBD1 (6 bases). CDR3 length equals 15 residues. V was cut by 4 bases and J by 5 bases, with 17 bases left in between. Germline V lookup: CDR1 MNHEY, CDR2 SMNVEV (reference sequence). The CDR3 protein is CASSWGTTSGTEAFF. The DNA for the CDR3 is TGTGCCAGCAGTTGGGGGACAACCAGCGGAACTGAAGCTTTCTTT.

The CDR3 region is CASTKRGGAMDTQYF. CDR3 coding DNA: TGCGCCAGCACCAAGCGGGGGGGCGCGATGGATACGCAGTATTTT. The V and J genes are TRBV5-1 and TRBJ2-3; 10 bases match TRBD2. Germline V gene data show CDR1 as SGHRS and CDR2 as YFSETQ. This CDR3 is 15 amino acids long. Losses at the gene ends were 6 bases for V and 6 bases for J; bases not matched to a gene: 10.